This T cell receptor (beta chain) was retrieved from a study of T cell responses to AZD1222 COVID-19 vaccine. Overall study findings and caveats: Donors skewed white British and female; clonal diversity was possibly underestimated. Targets within unmutated variant regions were reportedly found for nearly half of spike-specific TCRs.

This CDR3 is built from 15 residues. CDR1 and CDR2 from the germline V gene are MNHEY and SMNVEV (reference sequence). V was cut by 3 bases and J by 1 base, with 7 bases left in between. About this clone: Its antigen is unknown.

Generated by immunoSEQ multiplex PCR, the TCRdb table keeps only in-frame clones and is missing some. In the table there are 90,000 to 150,000 clones, roughly 90% of which are singletons. This rearrangement joins TRBV27 to TRBJ2-6; TRBD2 is a possible D gene (6 bases). This specimen was peripheral blood, taken on day 0 of AZD1222 vaccination. The receptor was derived from an adult in good health. The CDR3 reads CASSFGGSGANVLTF. The CDR3 region has the DNA TGTGCCAGCAGTTTTGGGGGGTCTGGGGCCAACGTCCTGACTTTC.